This T cell receptor beta chain stems from a study of PD-1 and CTLA-4 blockade in melanoma. Using immunoSEQ multiplex PCR, the repertoire was profiled, and TCRdb retains in-frame clones only, with some absent. Among around 32,000 clones, 70% to 90% were seen once, and the ten largest hold about 8.5%. Losses at the gene ends were 5 bases for V and 1 base for J; bases not matched to a gene: 6. CDR3 size: 15 residues. From germline, CDR1 is PRHDT and CDR2 FYEKMQ (reference sequence). This clone was seen once. This chain links TRBV13 with TRBJ2-3; TRBD2 aligns across 7 bases. The sample here was CD8+ T cells from peripheral blood, taken before anti-PD-1 treatment. The clonotype was recovered from a human donor with melanoma. This CDR3 reads CASSPAGVGTDTQYF. DNA for the CDR3: TGTGCCAGCAGCCCCGCGGGGGTAGGCACAGATACGCAGTATTTT.